This TCR beta chain was sequenced in a study of human CD8 memory T cell subsets. Points from the study as a whole: Chao1-based estimation suggested that stem-like memory T cells exhibit greater diversity than precursor exhausted T cells.

Germline lookup yields CDR1 MGHRA and CDR2 YSYEKL. The CDR3 is 15 residues long. This clonotype is labeled medium-sized (0.01 to 0.1%) based on frequency. Its antigen remains unidentified. UMI-labeled 5' RACE generated the TCR beta libraries. With the 5' RACE reads reprocessed, TCRdb shows one record per CDR3 protein and no DNA. Reported are about 17,000 distinct CDR3 sequences; the ten largest clones contain about 5%. The sample comprised CD8+ T cells from PBMCs. This TCR was sampled from a human donor in good health. The chain recombines TRBV4-1 with TRBJ1-4; TCRdb lists TRBD1, though no DNA is available to test this call. The CDR3 protein is CASSQEGQEGEKLFF.